This TCR beta chain was recovered during a study of control samples from healthy donors and cancer patients. Repertoires were generated with immunoSEQ multiplex PCR, while TCRdb's copy carries only in-frame clones and drops some. The sample consists of 120,000 or so clones, roughly 84% of them appearing once. The TCR comes from a man aged 40-49 years in good health. The sequenced material came from blood.

The CDR3 region has the DNA TGTGCCAGAAGCTTGGGCAGTCAGGACTATGGCTACACCTTC. Protein: CARSLGSQDYGYTF. The chain recombines TRBV5-3 with TRBJ1-2; D remains unclear. TRBV5-3 is marked as an open reading frame, function uncertain. V dropped 0 bases and J dropped 3 bases, with 9 bases sitting between them. The CDR3 contains 14 residues.